This T cell receptor (beta chain) was sequenced in a study of blood T cell repertoires in COVID-19 (dated by TCRdb to between 2020 and 2021). Context from the whole study: Samples covering the acute and convalescent phases of COVID-19 were provided by collaborators in the United States, Italy and Spain. The material from the prospective study consisted of cDNA or gDNA derived from T cells, B-cell-depleted T cells, or PBMCs. Deeply sampled blood TCRbeta repertoires from subjects exposed to, actively infected with, or recovered from COVID-19 were included in the dataset. The repertoires were made available in a free public database intended to serve as a resource for research on the immune response to SARS-CoV-2. Samples were obtained from the ongoing ImmuneRACE study (first 160 participants) and from 1,254 subjects provided by 6 global collaborators. The sample metadata nearly always contained a de-identified subject ID, COVID-19 status, age in years and sex. Where HLA class I and class II types were available, the types were taken from metadata supplied by the sample provider, not from assay-based typing. Study-wide conclusions, independent of this receptor: The quantity of clinical and demographic metadata differed by source and by participant and was supplied without curation.

The collaborating institutions used their own protocols to collect whole blood in K2EDTA tubes. Collaborator samples were shipped for TCRbeta analysis as frozen whole blood, isolated PBMCs, or DNA extracted from either sample type. Note on this clone: The specificity of this receptor is unknown. Base-call qualities are not available, and no considerably larger clone is one nucleotide away.

The CDR3 starts with the cysteine, ends with the phenylalanine, and has 12 residues. Of all the DNA, just the CDR3 is kept, 36 bases in frame from base 1. Relative to germline, V is 6 bases shorter and J is 5 bases shorter, with 10 bases between their ends. The germline V gene provides CDR1 MNHEY and CDR2 SVGAGI. The immunoSEQ Assay, a bias-controlled multiplex PCR, was used to amplify TCRbeta CDR3 regions from genomic DNA. The original methods were these. The number of nucleated cells in each sample was estimated by amplification of reference gene primers within the assay. Sequence reads were collapsed and filtered to measure the absolute abundance of every unique TCRbeta CDR3 rearrangement. Productive Simpson clonality was computed per sample as the square root of Simpson's diversity index over productive rearrangements. Sourced from immuneACCESS, this table was stored by TCRdb with only in-frame sequences that have V and J called. A share of the clones is absent; for the studies checked, an unresolved V gene accounts for under half, and the remainder has no known explanation. That table furnishes V, J and clone size, whereas the DNA furnished D and trimming. The sample table contains around 300,000 clones; only one count was recorded for over 75% of them. The ten largest clones capture 11% of the sample.

The sequencing sample was made of peripheral blood. This TCR came from a woman in her 70s with acute or convalescent COVID-19. Here the chain combines TRBV6-5 and TRBJ1-2, and perhaps TRBD1 as D gene, on 5 matching bases. The nucleotide sequence is given as TGTGCCAGCAGGCAGGGATTATATGGCTACACCTTC. This codes for CASRQGLYGYTF.